The sequence of this T cell receptor beta chain was determined in a study of blood T cells in healthy people across ages. The CDR3 length is 14 residues. V gave up 5 bases and J gave up 3 bases; unmatched junction bases: 6. A second PCR, run for about 7 to 11 cycles, used a sample-barcoded 5' primer plus a J-beta primer mix. Each CDR3 protein is one row after TCRdb ran MiXCR on the 5' RACE reads. This sample has 1,500,000 or so distinct CDR3 sequences, with around 59% found just once. The TCR was taken from a man aged 18-30 years in good health. This chain uses TRBV12-3 or TRBV12-4 with TRBJ2-5; TRBD1 matches 7 bases. Sequencing was carried out using blood. CDR3 bases: TGTGCCAGCAGTGTAACCGGACAGGAAGAGACCCAGTACTTC. Its translation is CASSVTGQEETQYF.